The present entry profiles one T cell receptor (beta chain) with its context. Its antigen remains unknown. Through a sample-barcoded 5' primer and a J-beta primer mix, a second PCR was run for about 7 to 12 cycles. Via MiXCR, TCRdb re-called the 5' RACE reads, giving one row per CDR3 protein. Of around 1,000,000 distinct CDR3 sequences in the sample, approximately 26% are singletons; the top ten hold less than 0.75%. The study drew donors from healthy Caucasian individuals in Russia aged about 6 to 95. This CDR3 region has 16 residues. V dropped 0 bases and J dropped 2 bases, with 14 bases sitting between them. Germline V gene sequence: CDR1 SGDLS, CDR2 YYNGEE. The data originate from a study of blood T cells in healthy people across ages. Study in general: Per two T cells, template switching captured roughly one barcoded beta molecule. Whole-study findings and limits: Significant beta diversity loss was already apparent by age approximately 40, declining roughly linearly.

The data also belong to a second study, concerning T cells of mothers and their children.

This clonotype was sampled from a girl aged 2 to 9 in good health. Sample: blood. The chain couples TRBV9 to TRBJ2-5, with TRBD1 as a possible D gene (6 bases). CDR3 sequence (DNA): TGTGCCAGCAGCGTAGGGAGGCAGGGGCGGCAAGAGACCCAGTACTTC. It translates to CASSVGRQGRQETQYF.